One sample yielded the 16 T cell receptor beta chains listed below, sequenced in a study of lymphopenia after photon versus proton radiotherapy. Produced via immunoSEQ multiplex PCR; TCRdb's table is partial and in-frame only. The sample lists around 63,000 clones, about nine tenths occurring once. This material consisted of peripheral blood, taken from a patient treated with proton-based radiotherapy. Every receptor here comes from a man at least 80 years old with esophageal cancer.

V is TRBV5-1 and J is TRBJ1-1; 9 bases line up with TRBD1. J was trimmed by 8 bases and V by 4 bases; bases with no gene match: 6. Germline V lookup: CDR1 SGHRS, CDR2 YFSETQ. This CDR3 contains 13 residues. The DNA for the CDR3 is TGCGCCAGCAGCATTAACAGGGGGCTAGAAGCTTTCTTT. It is translated as CASSINRGLEAFF.

J is TRBJ1-1 and V is TRBV6-6; 8 bases agree with TRBD1. The CDR3 has 15 residues. V dropped 0 bases and J dropped 4; count of bases not matched to a gene: 4. Germline CDR1 reads MNHNY; CDR2 reads SVGAGI (reference sequence). The DNA of the CDR3 is TGTGCCAGCAGTTACTCCCCCGGGACAGGCACTGAAGCTTTCTTT. Translating gives CASSYSPGTGTEAFF.

The chain links TRBV29-1 to TRBJ1-2; TRBD1 agrees at 9 bases. The trim removed 7 bases at V and 8 bases at J, leaving 17 bases unmatched. The CDR3 length is 15 residues. CDR1 and CDR2 (germline): SQVTM, ANQGSEA. The CDR3 sequence is CSGHIPGQGHQGYTF. The CDR3 bases are TGCAGCGGTCATATACCGGGACAGGGTCACCAAGGCTACACCTTC.

V usage is TRBV6-6 and J usage is TRBJ1-2; D is possibly TRBD1 (5 bases). V lost 6 bases, J lost 5 bases, and 13 bases lay in between. In germline, CDR1 is MNHNY, CDR2 SVGAGI (reference sequence). The CDR3 is made up of 13 amino acids. The CDR3, as DNA: TGTGCCAGCAGGGTTGAGGGGTCGTATGGCTACACCTTC. It is translated as CASRVEGSYGYTF.

This chain uses TRBV28 with TRBJ1-5; D is unclear. The CDR3 spans 12 residues. The ends were cut back, 9 bases at V and 2 bases at J, with 8 bases in the middle. Germline V gene lookup returns CDR1 MDHEN and CDR2 SYDVKM. As DNA, the CDR3 is TGTGCCAGTCAGCTGCGCAATCAGCCCCAGCATTTT. Translation gives CASQLRNQPQHF.

The rearrangement joins TRBV30 to TRBJ2-7, with a tentative D call TRBD1 (6 bases). CDR1 is GTSNPN, CDR2 SVGIG, per germline (reference sequence). Between the trimmed V and J ends, which lost 3 bases and 0 bases, there was a span of 12 bases. The CDR3 sequence is 14 residues long. The CDR3 here is CAWRSTRGSYEQYF. As DNA, the CDR3 is TGTGCCTGGAGATCGACCAGGGGCTCCTACGAGCAGTACTTC.

J is TRBJ1-2 and V is TRBV25-1; no reliable D call. The CDR3 is 13 residues long. Germline V lookup: CDR1 MGHDK, CDR2 SYGVNS. V lost 2 bases and J 4 bases, leaving 8 bases between the germline ends. DNA for the CDR3: TGTGCCAGCAGTGAACCCGGAGTCTATGGCTACACCTTC. Protein product: CASSEPGVYGYTF.

J is TRBJ1-4 and V is TRBV29-1; 8 positions match TRBD1. Trimming took 6 bases from V and 7 from J; bases not matched to a gene: 10. Germline CDR1 SQVTM, CDR2 ANQGSEA. This CDR3 spans 14 amino acids. The DNA for the CDR3 is TGCAGCGTCGGGTCAGGGGGCGGAATTGAAAAACTGTTTTTT. Amino acid sequence: CSVGSGGGIEKLFF.

V and J are TRBV11-2 and TRBJ1-2; perhaps TRBD1 as D (6 bases). CDR3 length: 18 residues. The germline gives CDR1 SGHAT, CDR2 FQNNGV. V was clipped by 6 bases and J by 7 bases, with 30 bases between them. CDR3 coding DNA: TGTGCCAGCAGTCCAGACAGGTGGACCATCTACACCCGCGGTGGCTACACCTTC. Amino acid sequence: CASSPDRWTIYTRGGYTF.

V and J are TRBV6-8 and TRBJ2-5; D remains ambiguous. This CDR3 is built from 11 residues. Germline lookup yields CDR1 MNHGY and CDR2 SAAAGT. The V end lost 2 bases, the J end lost 8 bases, and 6 bases lay between the germline ends. CDR3 loop: CASSYLETQYF. In nucleotides, the CDR3 is TGTGCCAGCAGTTACCTAGAAACCCAGTACTTC.

V gene TRBV7-3 combines with J gene TRBJ2-2; D gene uncertain. CDR3 size: 16 residues. Trimming cost V 5 bases and J 2 bases, with 15 bases left between them. Germline CDR1 reads SGHTA; CDR2 reads FQGTGA. CDR3 loop: CASSPSMTANTGELFF. The CDR3 DNA follows: TGTGCCAGCAGCCCTTCGATGACGGCTAACACCGGGGAGCTGTTTTTT. The full variable domain, with the rest looked up from reference TRBV7-3 and TRBJ2-2, is GAGVSQTPSNKVTEKGKYVELRCDPISGHTALYWYRQSLGQGPEFLIYFQGTGAADDSGLPNDRFFAVRPEGSVSTLKIQRTERGDSAVYLCASSPSMTANTGELFFGEGSRLTVL.

The chain joins TRBV30 to TRBJ2-5; a weak D match, TRBD2 (6 bases). The CDR3 contains 16 residues. V lost 0 bases to trimming and J lost 7 bases, with 21 bases between them. Germline CDR1 GTSNPN, CDR2 SVGIG (reference sequence). CDR3 residues: CAWSVGATSSPGTQYF. In DNA form, the CDR3 reads TGTGCCTGGAGTGTAGGTGCAACTAGCAGCCCGGGGACCCAGTACTTC.

The V gene is TRBV11-3, the J gene TRBJ2-2, with 8 bases matching TRBD1. Trimming took 2 bases from V and 4 from J; bases not matched to a gene: 12. Germline CDR1 SGHNT, CDR2 YENEEA. CDR3 length: 18 residues. CDR3 coding DNA: TGTGCCAGCAGCTTAACAAGACAGGGGTCGGGTGGCACCGGGGAGCTGTTTTTT. Translating gives CASSLTRQGSGGTGELFF.

This chain links TRBV10-3 with TRBJ2-7; 9 nucleotides match TRBD1. Germline trimming cut 6 bases from V and 2 bases from J; bases unmatched to any gene: 5. The germline CDR1 and CDR2 sequences are ENHRY and SYGVKD. The CDR3 length is 14 residues. The CDR3 DNA sequence: TGTGCCATCAGGCCGGGACAGGGTACCTACGAGCAGTACTTC. As protein: CAIRPGQGTYEQYF.

The CDR3 bases are TGTGCCAGCAAATGGGGCGGGGGGAACACTGAAGCTTTCTTT. Translating gives CASKWGGGNTEAFF. The V and J genes are TRBV6-6 and TRBJ1-1; D is perhaps TRBD1 (5 bases). V was trimmed by 7 bases and J by 1 base, leaving 13 bases between them. Germline V gene lookup returns CDR1 MNHNY and CDR2 SVGAGI (reference sequence). This CDR3 is 14 amino acids long.

The rearrangement uses TRBV7-9 and TRBJ1-1; no clear D. The length of the CDR3 is 15 residues. CDR1 and CDR2 from the germline V gene are SEHNR and FQNEAQ (reference sequence). The V end was cut by 5 bases, the J end by 7 bases, with 20 bases between. CDR3 nucleotide sequence: TGTGCCAGCAGCCCGCAATATGGGGAAGACGGTGAAGCTTTCTTT. It translates to CASSPQYGEDGEAFF.